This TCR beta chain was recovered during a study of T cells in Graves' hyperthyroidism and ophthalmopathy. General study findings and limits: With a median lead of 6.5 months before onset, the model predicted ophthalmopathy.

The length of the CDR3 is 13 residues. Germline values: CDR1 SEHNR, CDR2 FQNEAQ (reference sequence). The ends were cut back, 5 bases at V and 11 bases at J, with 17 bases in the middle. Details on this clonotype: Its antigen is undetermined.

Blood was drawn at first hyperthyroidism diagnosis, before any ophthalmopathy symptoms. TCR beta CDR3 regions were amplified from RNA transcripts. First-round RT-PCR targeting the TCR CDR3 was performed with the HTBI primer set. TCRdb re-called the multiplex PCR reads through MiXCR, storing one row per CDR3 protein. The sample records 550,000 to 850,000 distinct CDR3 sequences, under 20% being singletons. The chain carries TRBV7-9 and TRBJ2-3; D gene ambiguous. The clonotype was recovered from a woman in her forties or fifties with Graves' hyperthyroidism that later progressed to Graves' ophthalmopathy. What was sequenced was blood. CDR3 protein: CASSADLSDQQYF. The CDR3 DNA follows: TGTGCCAGCAGCGCTGACCTGTCGGACCAGCAGTATTTT.